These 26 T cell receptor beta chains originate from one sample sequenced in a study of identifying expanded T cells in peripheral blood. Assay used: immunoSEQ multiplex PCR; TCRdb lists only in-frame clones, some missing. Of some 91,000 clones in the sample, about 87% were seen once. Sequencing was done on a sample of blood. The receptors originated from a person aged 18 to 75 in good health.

This CDR3 reads CASSYRASSYEQYF. DNA of the CDR3: TGTGCCAGCAGTTACAGGGCCAGCTCCTACGAGCAGTACTTC. The V call is TRBV27, the J call TRBJ2-7, with TRBD1 as a possible D gene (6 bases). Per the germline V gene, CDR1 is MNHEY and CDR2 is SMNVEV (reference sequence). Deletions cut 4 bases from V and 0 bases from J, with 10 bases between. The CDR3 consists of 14 residues.

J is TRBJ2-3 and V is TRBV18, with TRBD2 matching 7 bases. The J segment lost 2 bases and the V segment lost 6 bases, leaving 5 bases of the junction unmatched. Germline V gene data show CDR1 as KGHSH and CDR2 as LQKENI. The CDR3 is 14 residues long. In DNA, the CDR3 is TGTGCCAGCTCCCAGCGGGGCTTCACAGATACGCAGTATTTT. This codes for CASSQRGFTDTQYF.

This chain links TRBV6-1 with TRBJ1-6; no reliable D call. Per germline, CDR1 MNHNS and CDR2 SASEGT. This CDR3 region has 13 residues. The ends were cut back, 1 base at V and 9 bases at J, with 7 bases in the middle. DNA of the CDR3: TGTGCCAGCAGTGAAGGAGAGGCTTCACCCCTCCACTTT. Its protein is CASSEGEASPLHF.

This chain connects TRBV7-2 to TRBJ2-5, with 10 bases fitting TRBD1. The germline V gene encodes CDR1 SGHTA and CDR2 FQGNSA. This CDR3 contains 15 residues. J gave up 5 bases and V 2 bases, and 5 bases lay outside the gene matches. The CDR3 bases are TGTGCCAGCAGCTTATGGGACAGGGGTACGGAGACCCAGTACTTC. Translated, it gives CASSLWDRGTETQYF.

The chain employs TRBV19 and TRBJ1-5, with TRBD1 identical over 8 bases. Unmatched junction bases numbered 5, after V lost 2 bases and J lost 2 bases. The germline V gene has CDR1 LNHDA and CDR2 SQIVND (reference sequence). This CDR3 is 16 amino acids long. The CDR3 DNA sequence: TGTGCCAGTAGTATACAGGAACAGGGGGGCAATCAGCCCCAGCATTTT. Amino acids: CASSIQEQGGNQPQHF. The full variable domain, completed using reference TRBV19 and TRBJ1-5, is DGGITQSPKYLFRKEGQNVTLSCEQNLNHDAMYWYRQDPGQGLRLIYYSQIVNDFQKGDIAEGYSVSREKKESFPLTVTSAQKNPTAFYLCASSIQEQGGNQPQHFGDGTRLSIL.

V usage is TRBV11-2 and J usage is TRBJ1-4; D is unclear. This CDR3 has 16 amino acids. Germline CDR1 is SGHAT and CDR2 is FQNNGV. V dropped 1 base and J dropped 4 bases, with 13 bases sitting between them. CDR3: CASSLATTAVNEKLFF. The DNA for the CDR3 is TGTGCCAGCAGCTTAGCGACGACGGCCGTTAATGAAAAACTGTTTTTT.

For the CDR3, the DNA is TGTGCCAGCAGTGACTCGATCACTGCCACCAATGAGCAGTTCTTC. Translation: CASSDSITATNEQFF. This chain uses TRBV6-4 with TRBJ2-1; D gene ambiguous. Germline lookup yields CDR1 MRHNA and CDR2 SNTAGT. CDR3 length: 15 amino acids. V lost 0 bases to trimming and J lost 6 bases, with 12 bases between them.

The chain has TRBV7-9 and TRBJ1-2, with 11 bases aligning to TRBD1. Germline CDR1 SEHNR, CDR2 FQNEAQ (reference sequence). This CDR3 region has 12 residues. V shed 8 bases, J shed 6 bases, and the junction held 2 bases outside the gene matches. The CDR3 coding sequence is TGTGCCAGCGGGACAGGGGGACATGGCTACACCTTC. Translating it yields CASGTGGHGYTF.

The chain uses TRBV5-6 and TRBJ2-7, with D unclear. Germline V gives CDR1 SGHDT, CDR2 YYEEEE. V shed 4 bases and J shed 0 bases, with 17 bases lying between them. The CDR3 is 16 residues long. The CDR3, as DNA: TGTGCCAGCAGCCGCTGGATAAGACGAAGCTCCTACGAGCAGTACTTC. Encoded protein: CASSRWIRRSSYEQYF. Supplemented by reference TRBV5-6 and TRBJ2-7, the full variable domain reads DAGVTQSPTHLIKTRGQQVTLRCSPKSGHDTVSWYQQALGQGPQFIFQYYEEEERQRGNFPDRFSGHQFPNYSSELNVNALLLGDSALYLCASSRWIRRSSYEQYFGPGTRLTVT.

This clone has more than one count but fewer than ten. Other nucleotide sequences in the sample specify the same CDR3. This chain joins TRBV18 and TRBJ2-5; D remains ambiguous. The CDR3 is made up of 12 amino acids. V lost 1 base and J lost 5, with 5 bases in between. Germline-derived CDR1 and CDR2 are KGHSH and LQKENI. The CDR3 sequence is CASSPLQETQYF. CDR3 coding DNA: TGTGCCAGCTCACCACTTCAGGAGACCCAGTACTTC.

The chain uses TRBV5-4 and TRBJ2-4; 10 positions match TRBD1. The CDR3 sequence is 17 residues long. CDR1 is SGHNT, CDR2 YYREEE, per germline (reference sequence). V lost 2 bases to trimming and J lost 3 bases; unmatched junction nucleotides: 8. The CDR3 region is CASSLGGQGWVKNIQYF. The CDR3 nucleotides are TGTGCCAGCAGCTTAGGGGGACAGGGGTGGGTCAAAAACATTCAGTACTTC.

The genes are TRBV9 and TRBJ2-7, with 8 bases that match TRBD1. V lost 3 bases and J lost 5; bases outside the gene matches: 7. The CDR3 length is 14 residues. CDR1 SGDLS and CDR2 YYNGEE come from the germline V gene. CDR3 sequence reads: CASSATGAVHEQYF. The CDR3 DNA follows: TGTGCCAGCAGCGCGACAGGGGCAGTTCACGAGCAGTACTTC.

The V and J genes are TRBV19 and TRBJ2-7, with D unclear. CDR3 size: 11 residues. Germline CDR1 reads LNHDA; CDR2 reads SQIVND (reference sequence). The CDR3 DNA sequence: TGTGCTAATGGCCTCCGCTACGAGCAGTACTTC. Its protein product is CANGLRYEQYF.

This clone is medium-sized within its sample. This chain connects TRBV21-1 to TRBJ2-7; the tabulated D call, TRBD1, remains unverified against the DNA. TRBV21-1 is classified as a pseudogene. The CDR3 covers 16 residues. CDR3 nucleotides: TGTGCCAGCAGCAAAGTCTTCAACTACAGGCTGTACGAGCAGTACTTC. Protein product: CASSKVFNYRLYEQYF.

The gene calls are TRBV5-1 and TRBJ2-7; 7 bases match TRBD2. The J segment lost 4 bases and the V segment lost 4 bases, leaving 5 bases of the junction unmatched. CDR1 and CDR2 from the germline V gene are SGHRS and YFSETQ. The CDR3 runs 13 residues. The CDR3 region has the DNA TGCGCCAGCAGCGGGCGGGGGTCGTACGAGCAGTACTTC. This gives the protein CASSGRGSYEQYF.

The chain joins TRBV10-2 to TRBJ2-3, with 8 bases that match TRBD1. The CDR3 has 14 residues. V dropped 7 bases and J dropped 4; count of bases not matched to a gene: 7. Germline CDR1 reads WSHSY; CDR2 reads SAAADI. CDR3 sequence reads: CASNPGGKADTQYF. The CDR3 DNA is TGCGCCAGCAACCCAGGGGGCAAGGCAGATACGCAGTATTTT.

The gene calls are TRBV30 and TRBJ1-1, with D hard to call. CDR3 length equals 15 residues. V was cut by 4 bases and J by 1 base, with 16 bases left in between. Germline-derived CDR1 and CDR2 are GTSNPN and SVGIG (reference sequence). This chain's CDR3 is CAWKNFGRPNTEAFF. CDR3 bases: TGTGCCTGGAAAAATTTCGGGCGACCGAACACTGAAGCTTTCTTT.

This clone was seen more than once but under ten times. This CDR3 reads CASSDRGAGETQYF. DNA for the CDR3: TGTGCCAGCAGCGACAGAGGGGCCGGGGAGACCCAGTACTTC. The V and J genes are TRBV9 and TRBJ2-5; tentatively, D is TRBD1 or TRBD2 (5 bases each). Trimming removed 3 bases from V and 5 bases from J, with 14 bases in between. CDR1 and CDR2 from the germline V gene are SGDLS and YYNGEE. The CDR3 has 14 residues. Full variable domain (missing parts from reference TRBV9 and TRBJ2-5): DSGVTQTPKHLITATGQRVTLRCSPRSGDLSVYWYQQSLDQGLQFLIQYYNGEERAKGNILERFSAQQFPDLHSELNLSSLELGDSALYFCASSDRGAGETQYFGPGTRLLVL.

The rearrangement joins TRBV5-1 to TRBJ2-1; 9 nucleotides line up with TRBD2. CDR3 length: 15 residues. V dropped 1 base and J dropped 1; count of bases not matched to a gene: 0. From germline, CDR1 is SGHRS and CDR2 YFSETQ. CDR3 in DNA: TGCGCCAGCAGCTTGACTAGCGGGTCCTACAATGAGCAGTTCTTC. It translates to CASSLTSGSYNEQFF.

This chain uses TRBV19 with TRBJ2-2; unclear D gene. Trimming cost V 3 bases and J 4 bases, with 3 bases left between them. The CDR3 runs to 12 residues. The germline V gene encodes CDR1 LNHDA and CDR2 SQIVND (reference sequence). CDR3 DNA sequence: TGTGCCAGTAGTATCAGCACCGGGGAGCTGTTTTTT. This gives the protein CASSISTGELFF. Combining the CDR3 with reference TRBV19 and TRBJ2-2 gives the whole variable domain DGGITQSPKYLFRKEGQNVTLSCEQNLNHDAMYWYRQDPGQGLRLIYYSQIVNDFQKGDIAEGYSVSREKKESFPLTVTSAQKNPTAFYLCASSISTGELFFGEGSRLTVL.

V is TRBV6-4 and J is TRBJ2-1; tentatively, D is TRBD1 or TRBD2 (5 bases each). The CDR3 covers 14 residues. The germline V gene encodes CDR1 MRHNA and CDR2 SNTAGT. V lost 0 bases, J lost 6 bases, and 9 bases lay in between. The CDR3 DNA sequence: TGTGCCAGCAGTGACTCTGCCGGGACCAATGAGCAGTTCTTC. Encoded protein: CASSDSAGTNEQFF.

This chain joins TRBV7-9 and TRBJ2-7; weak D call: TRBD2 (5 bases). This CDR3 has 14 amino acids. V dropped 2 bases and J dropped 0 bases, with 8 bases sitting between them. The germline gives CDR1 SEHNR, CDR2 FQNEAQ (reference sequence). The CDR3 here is CASSLTGSSYEQYF. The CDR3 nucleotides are TGTGCCAGCAGCTTAACGGGGAGCTCCTACGAGCAGTACTTC.

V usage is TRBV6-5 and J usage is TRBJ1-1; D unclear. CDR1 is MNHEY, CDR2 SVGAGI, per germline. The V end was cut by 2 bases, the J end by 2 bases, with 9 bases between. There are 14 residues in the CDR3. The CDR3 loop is CASSYPTPNTEAFF. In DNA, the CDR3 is TGTGCCAGCAGTTACCCGACACCTAACACTGAAGCTTTCTTT.

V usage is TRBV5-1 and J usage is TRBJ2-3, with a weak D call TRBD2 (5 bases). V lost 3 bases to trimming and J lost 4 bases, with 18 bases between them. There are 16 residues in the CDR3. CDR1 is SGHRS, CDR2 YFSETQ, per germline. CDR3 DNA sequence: TGCGCCAGCAGCTCCACCCCGGGGAGTTTGGCAGATACGCAGTATTTT. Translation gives CASSSTPGSLADTQYF.

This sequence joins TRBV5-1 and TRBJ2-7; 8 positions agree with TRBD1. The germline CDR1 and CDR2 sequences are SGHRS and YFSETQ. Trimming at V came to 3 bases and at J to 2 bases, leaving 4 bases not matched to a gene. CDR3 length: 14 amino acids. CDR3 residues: CASSSGDRTYEQYF. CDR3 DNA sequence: TGCGCCAGCAGCTCAGGGGACAGGACCTACGAGCAGTACTTC. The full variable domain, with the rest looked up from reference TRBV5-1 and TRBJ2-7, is KAGVTQTPRYLIKTRGQQVTLSCSPISGHRSVSWYQQTPGQGLQFLFEYFSETQRNKGNFPGRFSGRQFSNSRSEMNVSTLELGDSALYLCASSSGDRTYEQYFGPGTRLTVT.

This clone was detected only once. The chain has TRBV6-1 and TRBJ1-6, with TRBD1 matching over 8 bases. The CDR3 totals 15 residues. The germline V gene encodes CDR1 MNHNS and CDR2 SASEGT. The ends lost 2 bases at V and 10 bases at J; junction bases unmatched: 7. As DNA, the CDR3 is TGTGCCAGCAGTGAAACGGCAGGGGGCAAGTCACCCCTCCACTTT. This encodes CASSETAGGKSPLHF.